The clone carrying this T cell receptor (beta chain) has only a few counts. Authors' data handling: Nucleated cell counts were estimated from reference gene primer amplification. The assay was immunoSEQ multiplex PCR, and TCRdb's table has in-frame clones only and misses some. V and J calls plus clone size are reproduced from that table; the DNA served to infer D and trimming. The sample includes about 170,000 clones, over 60% of them seen just once. The sample belongs to a study of blood T cell repertoires in COVID-19. Study in general: Both acute and convalescent COVID-19 samples were obtained from the United States, Italy and Spain.

The germline V gene has CDR1 GTSNPN and CDR2 SVGIG (reference sequence). This CDR3 spans 13 amino acids. V was trimmed by 4 bases and J by 4 bases, leaving 13 bases between them. The specimen was peripheral blood. The source of this sequence is a man in his fifties or sixties with acute or convalescent COVID-19. This sequence joins TRBV30 and TRBJ1-2, with TRBD1 as a possible D gene (5 bases). CDR3 loop: CAWTGPPTYGYTF. CDR3 nucleotides: TGTGCCTGGACAGGGCCCCCGACCTATGGCTACACCTTC.